This TCR beta chain was retrieved from a study of T cell clusters in autoimmune cytopenias. TRB amplification used approximately 250 ng of peripheral blood genomic DNA. TRB was amplified by touch-down multiplex PCR, primer pools A and B combined. From its re-call of the multiplex PCR reads, TCRdb lists each CDR3 protein once, without DNA. Its table records 4,000 to 6,000 distinct CDR3 sequences. These data were also filed under a second study, of T cell repertoires in aging, cancer and after chemotherapy.

This clonotype originated in a human donor in good health. Sequencing input: peripheral blood.

The CDR3 region is CASSFMQNSNQPQHF. The chain combines TRBV5-6 with TRBJ1-5. This CDR3 spans 15 amino acids. Germline V CDR1 and CDR2: SGHDT, YYEEEE.